Below are 10 T cell receptor beta chains sequenced from a single sample in a study of metastatic and nonmetastatic thyroid tumors. TCRdb redid the clone calls on the PCR reads using MiXCR. The table records about 93,000 clones, approximately 9% of them present only once. All patients were treatment-naive before thyroid surgery. Specimen: blood. The receptors derive from a female donor with papillary thyroid cancer or a benign thyroid nodule (not recorded which). Some clones in this sample may be carry-over from other donors' samples.

At least ten counts were recorded for this clone. The chain joins TRBV5-1 to TRBJ2-7; the D gene is possibly TRBD2 (5 bases). Deletions cut 0 bases from V and 8 bases from J, with 12 bases between. Germline values: CDR1 SGHRS, CDR2 YFSETQ. This CDR3 comprises 13 residues. CDR3 nucleotide sequence: TGCGCCAGCAGCTTGGATGGTACGGGGAAGCAGTACTTC. It yields the protein CASSLDGTGKQYF.

In this sample, this clone turned up many times. The chain recombines TRBV7-6 with TRBJ2-7, with D uncertain. The CDR3 runs 13 residues. Germline values: CDR1 SGHVS, CDR2 FNYEAQ. V lost 0 bases and J lost 3, with 6 bases in between. Here the CDR3 DNA reads TGTGCCAGCAGCTTAGCCTCGAACTACGAGCAGTACTTC. It specifies CASSLASNYEQYF.

In its sample, this clone was seen many times. The chain combines TRBV9 with TRBJ2-3; D may correspond to TRBD1 or TRBD2 (5 bases each). From germline, CDR1 is SGDLS and CDR2 YYNGEE. V lost 2 bases to trimming and J lost 2 bases, with 12 bases between them. The CDR3 length is 15 residues. The CDR3 bases are TGTGCCAGCAGCGTCTTGAGGGGCGCCACAGATACGCAGTATTTT. This encodes CASSVLRGATDTQYF.

At least ten counts were recorded for this clone. CDR3 DNA sequence: TGTGCCAGCAGTTACGGAAACTACGAGCAGTACTTC. It codes for CASSYGNYEQYF. This chain joins TRBV6-5 and TRBJ2-7, with no clear D. Deletions cut 2 bases from V and 3 bases from J, with 5 bases between. CDR1 MNHEY and CDR2 SVGAGI come from the germline V gene. The CDR3 is 12 residues long.

This clone was recorded a few times. This may be a read error, as it is one base from a much larger clone. This CDR3 is also generated by other DNA sequences in the sample. DNA of the CDR3: TGTGCTAGCAGCGTAGCCAGGGACGGCTACACCTTC. Its translation: CASSVARDGYTF. The chain joins TRBV9 to TRBJ1-2; D might be TRBD1 (5 bases). This CDR3 has 12 amino acids. The germline CDR1 and CDR2 sequences are SGDLS and YYNGEE.

This clone was detected ten times or more. The chain carries TRBV20-1 and TRBJ2-5; no clear D gene. V lost 3 bases to trimming and J lost 2 bases, with 13 bases between them. The CDR3 sequence is 14 residues long. Germline V CDR1 and CDR2: DFQATT, SNEGSKA (reference sequence). The CDR3 reads CSASFSALQETQYF. CDR3 DNA: TGCAGTGCTAGTTTTTCTGCATTACAAGAGACCCAGTACTTC.

This clone came up many times. V gene TRBV7-9 combines with J gene TRBJ1-2, with a tentative D call TRBD1 (5 bases). V lost 5 bases and J 6 bases, leaving 13 bases between the germline ends. The V gene's germline CDR1 is SEHNR and CDR2 FQNEAQ (reference sequence). This CDR3 is built from 13 residues. The CDR3 spells CASSPDRGDGYTF. In DNA form, the CDR3 reads TGTGCCAGCAGCCCAGACCGGGGGGATGGCTACACCTTC.

This clone was detected many times. The V and J genes are TRBV20-1 and TRBJ1-2; TRBD1 matches at 9 bases. CDR1 and CDR2 (germline): DFQATT, SNEGSKA (reference sequence). This CDR3 is 15 amino acids long. J was trimmed by 6 bases and V by 6 bases; bases with no gene match: 14. The CDR3 DNA reads as TGCAGTGCCAACGCTTTGGGACAGGGATCTGATGGCTACACCTTC. It translates to CSANALGQGSDGYTF.

This clone was counted at least ten times. The chain combines TRBV29-1 with TRBJ2-2, with 10 bases aligning to TRBD2. This CDR3 has 16 amino acids. CDR1 and CDR2 from the germline V gene are SQVTM and ANQGSEA. V trimming: 2 bases; J trimming: 5 bases; junction bases outside the gene matches: 8. The chain's CDR3 is CSVEWGLAGVTGELFF. CDR3 nucleotides: TGCAGCGTTGAATGGGGGCTAGCGGGGGTTACCGGGGAGCTGTTTTTT.

This clone was counted at least ten times. The V call is TRBV4-2, the J call TRBJ2-1; 10 bases align to TRBD1. The germline V gene has CDR1 LGHNA and CDR2 YNFKEQ. This CDR3 has 18 amino acids. Germline trimming cut 4 bases from V and 0 bases from J; bases unmatched to any gene: 9. CDR3 in amino acids: CASSPQGQGQSSYNEQFF. The CDR3 nucleotides are TGTGCCAGCAGCCCCCAGGGACAGGGGCAGAGCTCCTACAATGAGCAGTTCTTC.